This T cell receptor beta chain was documented in a study of blood T cells in healthy people across ages. A second PCR of roughly 6 to 12 cycles used a sample-barcoded 5' primer and a J-beta primer mix. TCRdb reprocessed the 5' RACE reads via MiXCR and lists one record per CDR3 protein. This sample carries some 800,000 distinct CDR3 sequences, around 45% of them seen once, and the ten largest clones take nearly 20%. Germline CDR1 and CDR2: SQVTM and ANQGSEA. J lost 3 bases, V lost 4 bases, and 5 bases had no gene match. This CDR3 spans 13 amino acids. Material for sequencing was blood. The rearrangement uses TRBV29-1 and TRBJ1-1; TRBD1 agrees at 7 bases. The TCR comes from a man in his sixties in good health. CDR3 loop: CSVVKGADTEAFF. DNA of the CDR3: TGCAGCGTTGTGAAGGGGGCTGACACTGAAGCTTTCTTT.